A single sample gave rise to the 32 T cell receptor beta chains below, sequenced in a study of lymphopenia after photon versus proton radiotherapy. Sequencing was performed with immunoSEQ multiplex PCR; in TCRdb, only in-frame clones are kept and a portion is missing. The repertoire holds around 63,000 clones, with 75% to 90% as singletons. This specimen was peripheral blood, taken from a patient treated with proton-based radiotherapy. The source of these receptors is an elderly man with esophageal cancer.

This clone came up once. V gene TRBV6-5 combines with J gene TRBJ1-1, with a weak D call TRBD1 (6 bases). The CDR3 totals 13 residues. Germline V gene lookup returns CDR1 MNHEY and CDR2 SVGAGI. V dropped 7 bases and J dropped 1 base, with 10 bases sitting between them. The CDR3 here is CASNRDPNTEAFF. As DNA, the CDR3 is TGTGCCAGCAACAGGGACCCGAACACTGAAGCTTTCTTT.

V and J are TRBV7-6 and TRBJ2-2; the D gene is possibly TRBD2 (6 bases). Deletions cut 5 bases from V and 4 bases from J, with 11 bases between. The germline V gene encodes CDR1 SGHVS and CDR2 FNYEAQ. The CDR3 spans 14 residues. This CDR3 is CASSGGVVTGELFF. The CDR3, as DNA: TGTGCCAGCAGCGGAGGGGTAGTCACCGGGGAGCTGTTTTTT.

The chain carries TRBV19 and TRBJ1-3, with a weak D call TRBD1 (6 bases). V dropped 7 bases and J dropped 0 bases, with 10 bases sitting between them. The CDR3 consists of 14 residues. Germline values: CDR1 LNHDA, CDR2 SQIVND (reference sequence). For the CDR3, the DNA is TGTGCCAGTAACGACAGGTCCTCTGGAAACACCATATATTTT. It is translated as CASNDRSSGNTIYF. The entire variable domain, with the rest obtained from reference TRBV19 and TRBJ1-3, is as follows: DGGITQSPKYLFRKEGQNVTLSCEQNLNHDAMYWYRQDPGQGLRLIYYSQIVNDFQKGDIAEGYSVSREKKESFPLTVTSAQKNPTAFYLCASNDRSSGNTIYFGEGSWLTVV.

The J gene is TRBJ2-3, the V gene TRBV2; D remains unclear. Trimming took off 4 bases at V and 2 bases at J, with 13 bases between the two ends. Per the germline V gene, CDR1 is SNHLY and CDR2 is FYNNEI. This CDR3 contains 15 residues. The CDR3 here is CASSGEQTVTDTQYF. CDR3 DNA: TGTGCCAGCAGTGGTGAGCAGACGGTCACAGATACGCAGTATTTT.

The CDR3 region is CASSRGPSRETQYF. DNA for the CDR3: TGTGCCAGCAGCCGGGGACCAAGCCGAGAGACCCAGTACTTC. The V call is TRBV6-6, the J call TRBJ2-5, with D perhaps given as TRBD1 or TRBD2 (5 bases each). Germline V gives CDR1 MNHNY, CDR2 SVGAGI (reference sequence). Trimming pared 6 bases from V and 4 bases from J, leaving 15 bases between. The CDR3 is made up of 14 amino acids.

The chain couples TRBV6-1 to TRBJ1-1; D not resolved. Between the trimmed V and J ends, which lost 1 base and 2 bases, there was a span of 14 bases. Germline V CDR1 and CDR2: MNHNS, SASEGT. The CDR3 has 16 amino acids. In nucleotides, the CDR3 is TGTGCCAGCAGTGAAGTACACGGAGGAGGCAACACTGAAGCTTTCTTT. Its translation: CASSEVHGGGNTEAFF.

The CDR3: CASSLDREETQYF. The CDR3 nucleotides read TGTGCCAGCAGCTTAGACAGAGAAGAGACCCAGTACTTC. The rearrangement uses TRBV7-2 and TRBJ2-5; D not certain. Trimming removed 1 base from V and 3 bases from J, with 6 bases in between. This CDR3 region has 13 residues. From germline, CDR1 is SGHTA and CDR2 FQGNSA.

This chain's CDR3 is CASSPLPLAGGSGGYEQYF. Written as DNA, the CDR3 is TGTGCCAGCAGTCCTCTCCCCCTAGCGGGGGGGAGCGGCGGCTACGAGCAGTACTTC. The chain carries TRBV27 and TRBJ2-7; TRBD2 matches 12 bases. The V and J ends lost 5 bases and 3 bases, in that order; junction bases with no gene match: 17. Germline V CDR1 and CDR2: MNHEY, SMNVEV (reference sequence). This CDR3 contains 19 residues.

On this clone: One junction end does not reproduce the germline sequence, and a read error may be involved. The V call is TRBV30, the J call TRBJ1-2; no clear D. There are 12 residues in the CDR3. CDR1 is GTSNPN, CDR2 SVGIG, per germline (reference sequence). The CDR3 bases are TGTGCCTGGAGTGTATGGTCGGGTGGCCACACCTTC. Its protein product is CAWSVWSGGHTF.

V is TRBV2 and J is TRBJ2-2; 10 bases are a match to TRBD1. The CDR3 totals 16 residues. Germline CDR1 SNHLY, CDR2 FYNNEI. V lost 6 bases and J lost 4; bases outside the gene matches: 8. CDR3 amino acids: CASRRDRGIATGELFF. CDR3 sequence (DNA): TGTGCCAGCAGGAGGGACAGGGGCATAGCCACCGGGGAGCTGTTTTTT.

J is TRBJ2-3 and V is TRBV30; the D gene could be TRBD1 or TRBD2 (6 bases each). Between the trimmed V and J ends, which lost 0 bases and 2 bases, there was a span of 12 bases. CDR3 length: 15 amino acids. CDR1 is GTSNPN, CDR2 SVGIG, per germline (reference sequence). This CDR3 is CAWSVPGGLTDTQYF. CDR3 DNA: TGTGCCTGGAGTGTACCTGGGGGGCTCACAGATACGCAGTATTTT.

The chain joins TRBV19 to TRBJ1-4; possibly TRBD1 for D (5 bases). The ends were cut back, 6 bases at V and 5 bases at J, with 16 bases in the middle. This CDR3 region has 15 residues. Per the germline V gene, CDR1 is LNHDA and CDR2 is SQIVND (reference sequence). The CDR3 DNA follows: TGTGCCAGTAGCGACGGGGCCCCCCCGAATGAAAAACTGTTTTTT. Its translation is CASSDGAPPNEKLFF.

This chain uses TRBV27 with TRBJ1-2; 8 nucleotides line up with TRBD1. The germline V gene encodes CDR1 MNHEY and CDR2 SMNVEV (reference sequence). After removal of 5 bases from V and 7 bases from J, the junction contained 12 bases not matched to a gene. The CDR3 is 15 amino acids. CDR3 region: CASSPQGTGRPGYTF. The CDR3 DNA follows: TGTGCCAGCAGTCCGCAGGGGACAGGTCGTCCTGGCTACACCTTC.

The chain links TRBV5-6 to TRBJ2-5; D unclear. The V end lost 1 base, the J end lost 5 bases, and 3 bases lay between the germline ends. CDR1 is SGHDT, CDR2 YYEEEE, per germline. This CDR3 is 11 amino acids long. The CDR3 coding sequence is TGTGCCAGCAGCTTGATGGAGACCCAGTACTTC. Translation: CASSLMETQYF.

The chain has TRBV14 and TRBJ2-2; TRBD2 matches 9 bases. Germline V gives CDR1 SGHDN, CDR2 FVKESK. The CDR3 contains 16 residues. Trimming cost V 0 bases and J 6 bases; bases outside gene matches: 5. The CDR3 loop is CASSQESGRPPGELFF. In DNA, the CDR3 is TGTGCCAGCAGCCAAGAAAGCGGGAGGCCCCCCGGGGAGCTGTTTTTT.

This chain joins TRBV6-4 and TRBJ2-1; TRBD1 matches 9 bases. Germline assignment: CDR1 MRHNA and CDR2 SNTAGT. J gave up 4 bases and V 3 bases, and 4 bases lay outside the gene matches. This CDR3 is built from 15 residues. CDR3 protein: CASSEDRGWYNEQFF. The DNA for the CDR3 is TGTGCCAGCAGTGAAGACAGGGGGTGGTACAATGAGCAGTTCTTC.

The CDR3 nucleotides are TGCAGCGTTGGTCCTAGCGGGGTCCCCGGGGAGCTGTTTTTT. Translated: CSVGPSGVPGELFF. This chain uses TRBV29-1 with TRBJ2-2; 9 bases match TRBD2. V shed 4 bases, J shed 6 bases, and the junction held 6 bases outside the gene matches. The V gene's germline CDR1 is SQVTM and CDR2 ANQGSEA. This CDR3 has 14 amino acids.

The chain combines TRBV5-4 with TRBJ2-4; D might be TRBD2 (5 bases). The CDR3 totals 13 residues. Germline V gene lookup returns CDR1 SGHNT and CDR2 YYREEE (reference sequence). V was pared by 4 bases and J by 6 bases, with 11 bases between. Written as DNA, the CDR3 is TGTGCCAGCAGCCTGGCCGGGATAAACATTCAGTACTTC. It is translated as CASSLAGINIQYF.

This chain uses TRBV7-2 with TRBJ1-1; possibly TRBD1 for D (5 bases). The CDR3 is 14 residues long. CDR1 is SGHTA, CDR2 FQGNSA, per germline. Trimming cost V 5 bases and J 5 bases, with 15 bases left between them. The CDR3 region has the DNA TGTGCCAGCAGCCCATTTCTGGGGGGGACTGAAGCTTTCTTT. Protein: CASSPFLGGTEAFF.

This chain's CDR3 is CASSRQGARGYTF. CDR3 in DNA: TGTGCCAGCAGTCGACAGGGGGCGCGTGGCTACACCTTC. The chain couples TRBV2 to TRBJ1-2, with 10 bases lining up with TRBD1. Germline V lookup: CDR1 SNHLY, CDR2 FYNNEI. With V trimmed by 5 bases and J by 7 bases, 4 bases remained unmatched. There are 13 residues in the CDR3.

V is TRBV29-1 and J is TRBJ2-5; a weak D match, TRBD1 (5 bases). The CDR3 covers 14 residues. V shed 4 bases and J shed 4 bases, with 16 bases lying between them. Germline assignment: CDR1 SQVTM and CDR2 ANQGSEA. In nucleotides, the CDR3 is TGCAGCGTTGGGAACAGGAATTTCCTAGAGACCCAGTACTTC. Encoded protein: CSVGNRNFLETQYF.

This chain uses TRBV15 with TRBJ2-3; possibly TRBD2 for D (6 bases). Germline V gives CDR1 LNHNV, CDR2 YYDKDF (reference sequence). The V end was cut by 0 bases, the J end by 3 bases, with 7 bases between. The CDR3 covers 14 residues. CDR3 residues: CATSRDGGTDTQYF. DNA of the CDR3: TGTGCCACCAGCAGAGATGGAGGGACAGATACGCAGTATTTT. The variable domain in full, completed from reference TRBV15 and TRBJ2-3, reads DAMVIQNPRYQVTQFGKPVTLSCSQTLNHNVMYWYQQKSSQAPKLLFHYYDKDFNNEADTPDNFQSRRPNTSFCFLDIRSPGLGDTAMYLCATSRDGGTDTQYFGPGTRLTVL.

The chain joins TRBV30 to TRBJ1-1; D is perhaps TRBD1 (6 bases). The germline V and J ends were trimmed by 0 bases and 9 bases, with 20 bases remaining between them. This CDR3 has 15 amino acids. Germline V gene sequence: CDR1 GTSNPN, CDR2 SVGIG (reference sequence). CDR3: CAWSVPGAGSVKAFF. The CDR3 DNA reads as TGTGCCTGGAGTGTCCCAGGGGCCGGTTCGGTGAAAGCTTTCTTT.

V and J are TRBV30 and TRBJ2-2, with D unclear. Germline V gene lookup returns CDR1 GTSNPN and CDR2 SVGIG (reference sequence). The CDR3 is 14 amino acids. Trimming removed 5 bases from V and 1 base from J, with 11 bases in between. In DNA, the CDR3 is TGTGCCTGGGTTTCCTGGAGGAACACCGGGGAGCTGTTTTTT. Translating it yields CAWVSWRNTGELFF.

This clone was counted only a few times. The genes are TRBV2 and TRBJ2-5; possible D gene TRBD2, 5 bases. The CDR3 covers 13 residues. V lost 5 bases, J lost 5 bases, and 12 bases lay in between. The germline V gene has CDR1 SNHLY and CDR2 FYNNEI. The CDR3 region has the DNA TGTGCCAGCAGTTGGGCCGGCGGGGAGACCCAGTACTTC. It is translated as CASSWAGGETQYF.

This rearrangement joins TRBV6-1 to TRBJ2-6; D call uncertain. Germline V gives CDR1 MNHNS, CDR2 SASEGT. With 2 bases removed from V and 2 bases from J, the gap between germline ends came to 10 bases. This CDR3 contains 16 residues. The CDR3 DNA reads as TGTGCCAGCAGTGAATACCATTCGGCTGGGGCCAACGTCCTGACTTTC. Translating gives CASSEYHSAGANVLTF.

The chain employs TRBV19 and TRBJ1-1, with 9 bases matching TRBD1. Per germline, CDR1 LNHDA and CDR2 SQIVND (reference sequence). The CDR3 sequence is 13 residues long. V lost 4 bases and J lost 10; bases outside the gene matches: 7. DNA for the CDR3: TGTGCCAGTAGTACCCCCGGGACAGGGAGAGCTTTCTTT. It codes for CASSTPGTGRAFF.

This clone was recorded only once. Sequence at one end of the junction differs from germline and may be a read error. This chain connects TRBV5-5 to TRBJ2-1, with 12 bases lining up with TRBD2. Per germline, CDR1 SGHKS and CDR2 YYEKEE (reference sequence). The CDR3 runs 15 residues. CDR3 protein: CASSLLAGGPNAQFF. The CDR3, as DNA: TGTGCCAGCAGCCTGCTAGCGGGAGGGCCCAATGCGCAGTTCTTC.

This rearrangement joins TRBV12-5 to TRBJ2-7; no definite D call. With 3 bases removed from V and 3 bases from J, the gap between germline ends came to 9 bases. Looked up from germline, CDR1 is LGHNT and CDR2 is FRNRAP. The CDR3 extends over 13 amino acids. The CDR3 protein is CASGFGDFYEQYF. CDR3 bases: TGTGCTAGTGGTTTTGGAGACTTCTACGAGCAGTACTTC. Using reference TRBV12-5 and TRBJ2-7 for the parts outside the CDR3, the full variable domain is DARVTQTPRHKVTEMGQEVTMRCQPILGHNTVFWYRQTMMQGLELLAYFRNRAPLDDSGMPKDRFSAEMPDATLATLKIQPSEPRDSAVYFCASGFGDFYEQYFGPGTRLTVT.

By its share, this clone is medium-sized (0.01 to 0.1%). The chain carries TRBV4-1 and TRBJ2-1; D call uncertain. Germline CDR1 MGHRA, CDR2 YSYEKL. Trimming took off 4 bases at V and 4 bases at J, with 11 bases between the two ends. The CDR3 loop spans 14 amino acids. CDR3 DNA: TGCGCCAGCAGCCTCCCTCCCAGGTACAATGAGCAGTTCTTC. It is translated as CASSLPPRYNEQFF.

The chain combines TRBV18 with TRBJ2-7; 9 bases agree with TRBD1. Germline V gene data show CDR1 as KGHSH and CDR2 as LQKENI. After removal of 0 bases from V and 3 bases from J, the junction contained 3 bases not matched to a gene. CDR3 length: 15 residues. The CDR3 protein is CASSPPAGQGYEQYF. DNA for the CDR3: TGTGCCAGCTCACCACCGGCGGGACAGGGCTACGAGCAGTACTTC.

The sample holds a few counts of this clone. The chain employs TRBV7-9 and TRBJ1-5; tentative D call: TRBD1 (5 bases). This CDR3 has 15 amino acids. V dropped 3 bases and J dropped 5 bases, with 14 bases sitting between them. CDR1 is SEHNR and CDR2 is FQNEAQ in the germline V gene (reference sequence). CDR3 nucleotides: TGTGCCAGCAGCTTTTCTGGGGCTGGCGATCAGCCCCAGCATTTT. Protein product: CASSFSGAGDQPQHF.